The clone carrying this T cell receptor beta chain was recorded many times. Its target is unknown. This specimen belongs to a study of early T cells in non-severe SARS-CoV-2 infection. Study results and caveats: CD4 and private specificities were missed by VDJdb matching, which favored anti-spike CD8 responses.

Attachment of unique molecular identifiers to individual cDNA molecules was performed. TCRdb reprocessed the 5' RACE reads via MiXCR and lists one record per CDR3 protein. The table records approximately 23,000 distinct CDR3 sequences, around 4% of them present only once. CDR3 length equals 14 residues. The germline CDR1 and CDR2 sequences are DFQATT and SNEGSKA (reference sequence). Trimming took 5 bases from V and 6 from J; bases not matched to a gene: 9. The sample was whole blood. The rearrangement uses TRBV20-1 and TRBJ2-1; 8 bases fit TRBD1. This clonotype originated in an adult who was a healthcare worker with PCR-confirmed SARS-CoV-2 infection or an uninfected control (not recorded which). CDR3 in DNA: TGCAGTGCTGCGCAGGACAGGGAGCTCAATGAGCAGTTCTTC. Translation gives CSAAQDRELNEQFF.